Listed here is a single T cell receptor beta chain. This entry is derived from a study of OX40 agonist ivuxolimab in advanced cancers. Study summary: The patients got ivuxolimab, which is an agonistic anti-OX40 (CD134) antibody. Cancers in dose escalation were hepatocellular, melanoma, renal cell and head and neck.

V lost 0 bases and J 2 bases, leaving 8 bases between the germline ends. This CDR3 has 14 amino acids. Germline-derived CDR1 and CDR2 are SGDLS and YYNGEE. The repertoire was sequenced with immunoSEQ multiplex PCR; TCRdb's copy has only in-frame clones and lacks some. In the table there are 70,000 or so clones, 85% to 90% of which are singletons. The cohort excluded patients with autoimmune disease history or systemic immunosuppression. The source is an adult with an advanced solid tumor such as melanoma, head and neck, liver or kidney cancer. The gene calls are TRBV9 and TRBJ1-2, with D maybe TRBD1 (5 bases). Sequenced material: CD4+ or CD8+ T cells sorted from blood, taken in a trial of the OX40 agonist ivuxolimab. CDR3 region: CASSVARQNYGYTF. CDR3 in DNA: TGTGCCAGCAGCGTAGCTAGACAGAACTATGGCTACACCTTC.